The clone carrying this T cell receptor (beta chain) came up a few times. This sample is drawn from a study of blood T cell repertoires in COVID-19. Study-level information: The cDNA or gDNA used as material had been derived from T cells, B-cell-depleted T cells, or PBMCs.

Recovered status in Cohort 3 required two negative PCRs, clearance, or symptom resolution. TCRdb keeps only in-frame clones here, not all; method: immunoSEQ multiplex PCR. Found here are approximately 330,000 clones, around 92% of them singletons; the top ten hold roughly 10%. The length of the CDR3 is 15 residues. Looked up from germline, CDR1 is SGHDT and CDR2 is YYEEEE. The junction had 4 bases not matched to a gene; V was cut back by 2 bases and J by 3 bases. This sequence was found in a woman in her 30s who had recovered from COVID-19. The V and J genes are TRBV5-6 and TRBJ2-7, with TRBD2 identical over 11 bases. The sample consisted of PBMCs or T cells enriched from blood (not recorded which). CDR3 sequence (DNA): TGTGCCAGCAGCTTACTAGCGGGAGTAAACTACGAGCAGTACTTC. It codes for CASSLLAGVNYEQYF.